Below, 2 T cell receptor beta chains from the same sample are listed, as sequenced in a study of T cells after posttransplantation cyclophosphamide (dated by TCRdb to about 2016). Receptor amplification or capture employed the immunoSEQ multiplex PCR assay. The source is immuneACCESS, and TCRdb retained only in-frame sequences with V and J called. Part of the clones is not carried over; for the studies checked, unresolved V genes explain less than half of this, and the remainder is unexplained. For this sample the table reports approximately 34,000 clones, with no clone seen just once. The ten biggest clones cover around 7% of the sample. Material for sequencing was PBMCs. The source is a woman in her forties or fifties in good health and a related stem cell transplant donor.

This clone was seen more than once but under ten times. The V gene is TRBV29-1, the J gene TRBJ1-6; maybe TRBD1 (5 bases). Germline V gene sequence: CDR1 SQVTM, CDR2 ANQGSEA. The CDR3 runs to 11 residues. The V end lost 4 bases, the J end lost 9 bases, and 7 bases lay between the germline ends. The chain's CDR3 is CSVGGGSPLHF. CDR3 bases: TGCAGCGTTGGCGGGGGTTCACCCCTCCACTTT.

This rearrangement joins TRBV7-8 to TRBJ2-7; TRBD1 matches at 10 bases. This CDR3 comprises 19 residues. Trimming removed 4 bases from V and 2 bases from J; junction bases left unmatched: 17. Germline V gene lookup returns CDR1 SGHVS and CDR2 FQNEAQ. The CDR3 region has the DNA TGTGCCAGCAGCTACAGTCCCGGGACAGGGGCGGTGAGTCCCTACGAGCAGTACTTC. The encoded protein is CASSYSPGTGAVSPYEQYF.